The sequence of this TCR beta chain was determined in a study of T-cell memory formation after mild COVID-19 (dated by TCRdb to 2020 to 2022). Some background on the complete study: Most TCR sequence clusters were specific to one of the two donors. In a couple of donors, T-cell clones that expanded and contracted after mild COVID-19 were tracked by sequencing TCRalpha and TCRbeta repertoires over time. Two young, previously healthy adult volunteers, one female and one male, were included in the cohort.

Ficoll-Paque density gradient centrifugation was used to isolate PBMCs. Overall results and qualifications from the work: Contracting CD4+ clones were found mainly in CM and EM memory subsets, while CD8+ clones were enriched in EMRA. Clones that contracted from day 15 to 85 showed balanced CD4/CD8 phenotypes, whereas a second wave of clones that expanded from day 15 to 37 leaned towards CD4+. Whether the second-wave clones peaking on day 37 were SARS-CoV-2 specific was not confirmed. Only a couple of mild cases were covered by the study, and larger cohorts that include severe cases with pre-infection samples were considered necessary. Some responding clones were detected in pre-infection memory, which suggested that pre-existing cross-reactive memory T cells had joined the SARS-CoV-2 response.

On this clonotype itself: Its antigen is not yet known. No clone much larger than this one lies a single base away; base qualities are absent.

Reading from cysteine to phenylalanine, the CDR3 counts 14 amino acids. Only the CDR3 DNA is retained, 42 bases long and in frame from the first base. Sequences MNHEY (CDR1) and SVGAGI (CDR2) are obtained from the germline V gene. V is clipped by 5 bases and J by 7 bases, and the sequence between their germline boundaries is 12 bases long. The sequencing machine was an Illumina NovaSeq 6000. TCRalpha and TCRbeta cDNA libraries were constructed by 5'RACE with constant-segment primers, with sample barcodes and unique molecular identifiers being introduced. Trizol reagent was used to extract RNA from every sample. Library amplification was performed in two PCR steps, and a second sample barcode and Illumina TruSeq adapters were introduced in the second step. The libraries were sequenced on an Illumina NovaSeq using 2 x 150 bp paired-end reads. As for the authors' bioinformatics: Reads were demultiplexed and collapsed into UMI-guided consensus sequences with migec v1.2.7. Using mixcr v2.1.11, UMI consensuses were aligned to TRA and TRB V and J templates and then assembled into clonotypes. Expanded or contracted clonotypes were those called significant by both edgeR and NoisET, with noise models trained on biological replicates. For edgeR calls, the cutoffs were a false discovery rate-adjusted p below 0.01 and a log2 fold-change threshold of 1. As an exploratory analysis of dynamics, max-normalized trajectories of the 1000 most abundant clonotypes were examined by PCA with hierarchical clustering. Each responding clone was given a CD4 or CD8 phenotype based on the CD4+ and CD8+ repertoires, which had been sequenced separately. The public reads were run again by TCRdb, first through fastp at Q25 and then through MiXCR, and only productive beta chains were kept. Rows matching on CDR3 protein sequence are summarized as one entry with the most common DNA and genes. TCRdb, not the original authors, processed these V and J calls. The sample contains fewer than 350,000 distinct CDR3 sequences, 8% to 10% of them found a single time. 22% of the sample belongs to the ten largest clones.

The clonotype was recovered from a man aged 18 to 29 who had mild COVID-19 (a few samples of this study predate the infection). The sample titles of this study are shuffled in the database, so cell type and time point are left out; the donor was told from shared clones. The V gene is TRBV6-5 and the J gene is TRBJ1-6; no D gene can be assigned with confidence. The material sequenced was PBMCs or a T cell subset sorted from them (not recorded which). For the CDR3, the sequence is CASSPGPRNSPLHF. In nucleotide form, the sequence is TGTGCCAGCAGTCCCGGACCCAGAAATTCACCCCTCCACTTT.